What follows describes a single T cell receptor (beta chain). Its antigen is not known. The sample belongs to a study of shared clonotypes between healthy human individuals. Study-wide background: Samples came from a couple of female and a few male donors aged 18 to 49.

The repertoire was sequenced with immunoSEQ multiplex PCR; TCRdb's copy has only in-frame clones and lacks some. The top ten clones hold less than 0.25% of a sample with roughly 850,000 clones, roughly 96% of them seen once. The naive CD8 subset, CD45RO-negative cells positively selected for CCR7, excluded terminally differentiated effector memory CD45RA+ cells. Donors were healthy HIV-negative adults without recent acute infections or vaccinations. V was cut by 0 bases and J by 0 bases, with 14 bases left in between. Per germline, CDR1 SGHAT and CDR2 FQNNGV. The CDR3 length is 17 residues. Study-wide results and caveats: Generation of non-shared clonotypes was less probable than generation of clonotypes shared by all four donors.

Sequenced sample: naive CD8+ T cells sorted from blood. The V call is TRBV11-2, the J call TRBJ1-2, with D perhaps TRBD1 (5 bases). This clonotype was obtained from a man aged 25-40 years in good health. CDR3 sequence: CASSLDLRAPANYGYTF. The CDR3 DNA is TGTGCCAGCAGCTTAGATCTCAGGGCCCCAGCTAACTATGGCTACACCTTC.